The source of this TCR beta chain is a study of blood T cells in healthy people across ages. Study-wide results and limits: TCR beta diversity per million T cells fell roughly linearly with age. PBMCs that were unsorted prevented a conclusive naive versus antigen-experienced comparison.

A note on this clonotype: Its specificity is not known.

A second 7 to 11 cycle PCR used barcoded and J-beta primers. TCRdb reanalysed the 5' RACE reads using MiXCR and keeps one entry per CDR3 protein. The sample holds around 1,900,000 distinct CDR3 sequences, approximately 40% seen once. CDR1 and CDR2 from the germline V gene are MDHEN and SYDVKM. The V gene end was trimmed by 5 bases and the J gene end by 8 bases; junction bases not matched to a gene: 10. This CDR3 is 15 amino acids long. Donors gave about 9.3 milliliters of peripheral blood apiece. V usage is TRBV28 and J usage is TRBJ2-1; TRBD1 agrees at 9 bases. This clonotype was obtained from a human donor in good health. The specimen was blood. The CDR3 DNA reads TGTGCCAGCAGTCTCCCGACAGGGGGAAGCGATGAGCAGTTCTTC. Amino acids: CASSLPTGGSDEQFF.